This section outlines one T cell receptor beta chain sequence together with its context. Being one base from a much bigger clone, this may be a read error. TCRdb re-called the RT-PCR reads with MiXCR, one entry per CDR3 protein. This table holds roughly 540,000 distinct CDR3 sequences, roughly 23% found once. These data come from a study of response to subunit inactivated influenza vaccine. The sample was also linked to a second study, of T cells expressing NK-cell markers. That report notes: TCR beta cDNA was generated via 5'RACE template switching incorporating UMIs. TCR beta repertoires came from sorted CD3+CD56+NKG2C+, CD3+CD56+NKG2C- and CD3+CD56-NKG2C+ T cells. For five or six donors, the dominant NKG2C+ clonotypes made up roughly 1.0-7.0% of their CD8+ T cells. Several donors' CD3+CD56-NKG2C+ cells were dominated by the same clonotypes. Whether expanded NKG2C+ T cell clones were HCMV specific stayed uncertain.

This clonotype was sampled from a man over 45 who received an inactivated influenza vaccine. The sample here was CD4+ T cells sorted from PBMCs, taken approximately 13 days after vaccination.

DNA for the CDR3: TGCAGCGTTGAAGGAGGAGGGACAGCTACGCAGTATTTT. Residues: CSVEGGGTATQYF. The chain employs TRBV29-1 and TRBJ2-3; tentatively, D is TRBD1 (7 bases). The CDR3 runs to 13 residues. Looked up from germline, CDR1 is SQVTM and CDR2 is ANQGSEA.